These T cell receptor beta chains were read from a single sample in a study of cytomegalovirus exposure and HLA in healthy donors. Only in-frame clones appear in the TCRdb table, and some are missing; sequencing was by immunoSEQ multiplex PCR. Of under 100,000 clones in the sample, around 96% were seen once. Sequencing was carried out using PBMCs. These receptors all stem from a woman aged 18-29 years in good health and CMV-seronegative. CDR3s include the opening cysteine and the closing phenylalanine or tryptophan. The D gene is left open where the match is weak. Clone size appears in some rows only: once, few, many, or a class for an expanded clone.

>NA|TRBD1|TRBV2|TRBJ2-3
TGTGCCAGCAGGGGGGACAGGGAAGTCACAGATACGCAGTATTTT
CASRGDREVTDTQYF
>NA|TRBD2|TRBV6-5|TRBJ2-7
TGTGCCAGCAGTTTGCAGGGACTAGCGGCCCCCTACGAGCAGTACTTC
CASSLQGLAAPYEQYF
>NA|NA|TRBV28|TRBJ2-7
TGTGCCAGCAGTTATGGCGCCGGAGCCTACGAGCAGTACTTC
CASSYGAGAYEQYF
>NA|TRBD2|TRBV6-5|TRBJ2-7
TGTGCCAGCAGTTACTCCCTACTAGCGGGAGCGGGCGAGCAGTACTTC
CASSYSLLAGAGEQYF
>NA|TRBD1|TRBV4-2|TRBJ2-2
TGTGCCAGCAGCCAGCTAGTGGACAGGGGGGTGAACACCGGGGAGCTGTTTTTT
CASSQLVDRGVNTGELFF
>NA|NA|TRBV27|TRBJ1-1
TGTGCCAGCAGTTTAGCGGGGAGTAGGGTGAACACTGAAGCTTTCTTT
CASSLAGSRVNTEAFF
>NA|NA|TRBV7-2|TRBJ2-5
TGTGCCAGCAGCTTAGCCGCGTACCAAGAGACCCAGTACTTC
CASSLAAYQETQYF
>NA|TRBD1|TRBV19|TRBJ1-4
TGTGCCAGTAGTACAAGGCCGACAGGGAGGAAACTGTTTTTT
CASSTRPTGRKLFF
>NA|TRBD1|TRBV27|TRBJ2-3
TGTGCCAGCAGTACTCCGGGACAGGGGCCAGATACGCAGTATTTT
CASSTPGQGPDTQYF
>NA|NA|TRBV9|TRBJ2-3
TGTGCCAGCAGCGCGTGGGAGGGGGAGGTTGTCACAGATACGCAGTATTTT
CASSAWEGEVVTDTQYF
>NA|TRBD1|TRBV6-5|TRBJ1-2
TGTGCCAGCAGTTATTCCGGGACAGATAACTATGGCTACACCTTC
CASSYSGTDNYGYTF
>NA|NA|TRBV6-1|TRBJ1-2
TGTGCCAGCAGTGAAGCCGGAACAGGGAGAGGGGCCTATGGCTACACCTTC
CASSEAGTGRGAYGYTF
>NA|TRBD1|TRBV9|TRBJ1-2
TGTGCCAGCAGCGTAGAAACAGGGGCGAACTATGGCTACACCTTC
CASSVETGANYGYTF
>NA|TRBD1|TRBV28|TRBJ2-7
TGTGCCAGCCTGGGCCAGGACAGGGGGTACTACGAGCAGTACTTC
CASLGQDRGYYEQYF
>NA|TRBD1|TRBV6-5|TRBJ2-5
TGTGCCAGCAGTCCCCCGGGGGACAGGGGAGAGACCCAGTACTTC
CASSPPGDRGETQYF
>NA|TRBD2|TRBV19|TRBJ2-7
TGTGCCAGCGGGACTAGCGGAACCTACGAGCAGTACTTC
CASGTSGTYEQYF
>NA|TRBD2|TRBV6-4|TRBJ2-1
TGTGCCAGCAGTCCACTGAGCGGGGCTTACAATGAGCAGTTCTTC
CASSPLSGAYNEQFF
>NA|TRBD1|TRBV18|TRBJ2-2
TGTGCCAGCTCACTACGCCGGACAGGGGGGAACACCGGGGAGCTGTTTTTT
CASSLRRTGGNTGELFF
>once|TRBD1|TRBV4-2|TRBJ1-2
TGTGCCAGCAGCCAAGCAGGGGGCGACTATGGCTACACCTTC
CASSQAGGDYGYTF
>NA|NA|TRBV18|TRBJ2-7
TGTGCCAGCTCACCACCCGGTTTTGGTGCACCCAACTCCTACGAGCAGTACTTC
CASSPPGFGAPNSYEQYF
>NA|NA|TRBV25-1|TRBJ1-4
TGTGCCAGCACCCGGGTCGGTGAAAAACTGTTTTTT
CASTRVGEKLFF
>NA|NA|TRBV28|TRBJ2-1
TGTGCCAGCAGTCCCCCGTGGTGGGAGAAAGGGAATGAGCAGTTCTTC
CASSPPWWEKGNEQFF
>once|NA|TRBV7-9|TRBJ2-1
TGTGCCAGCAGCTTAGGCGCCATATTCAATGAGCAGTTCTTC
CASSLGAIFNEQFF
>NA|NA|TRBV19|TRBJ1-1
TGTGCCACCCTGGGGGGGGTCGGCACTGAAGCTTTCTTT
CATLGGVGTEAFF
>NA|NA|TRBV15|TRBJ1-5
TGTGCCACGCAACAACCGGGATTGGGCAATCAGCCCCAGCATTTT
CATQQPGLGNQPQHF